Shown below are 16 T cell receptor beta chains from a single sample sequenced in a study of T-cell reconstitution after alpha-beta-depleted transplantation in children. Unique molecular identifiers were used in preparing the TCRbeta library. TCRdb called the PCR reads again in MiXCR, with one record for every CDR3 protein. The sample yields about 540,000 distinct CDR3 sequences, roughly 18% seen once. This sample comprised PBMCs from the stem cell graft donor, obtained from the stem cell graft. All receptors come from a human donor who donated a stem cell graft to a child with acute lymphoblastic leukemia.

This clonotype was counted only a few times. The V and J genes are TRBV29-1 and TRBJ2-3, with D possibly being TRBD1 or TRBD2 (5 bases each). Germline assignment: CDR1 SQVTM and CDR2 ANQGSEA. The CDR3 consists of 17 residues. V lost 4 bases to trimming and J lost 6 bases, with 26 bases between them. As DNA, the CDR3 is TGCAGCGTTGGTTCGGGGACCATAGCTTTTCTGGCCGATACGCAGTATTTT. Residues: CSVGSGTIAFLADTQYF.

CDR3 protein: CSARPNLRQNSYEQYF. The CDR3 coding sequence is TGCAGTGCTAGGCCTAACCTTCGACAGAACTCCTACGAGCAGTACTTC. The chain is built from TRBV20-1 and TRBJ2-7; weak D call: TRBD1 (5 bases). With 3 bases removed from V and 0 bases from J, the gap between germline ends came to 18 bases. This CDR3 has 16 amino acids. Germline V gene sequence: CDR1 DFQATT, CDR2 SNEGSKA (reference sequence).

A few counts support this clonotype. This CDR3 is CASSQREMAYNEQFF. The CDR3 DNA sequence: TGTGCCAGCAGTCAGCGGGAGATGGCCTACAATGAGCAGTTCTTC. The chain uses TRBV5-5 and TRBJ2-1, with TRBD2 matching 8 bases. The CDR3 runs to 15 residues. The V gene's germline CDR1 is SGHKS and CDR2 YYEKEE (reference sequence). J gave up 2 bases and V 5 bases, and 6 bases lay outside the gene matches.

This clonotype was seen ten or more times. The rearrangement uses TRBV29-1 and TRBJ2-1; D call uncertain. Trimming took off 6 bases at V and 0 bases at J, with 12 bases between the two ends. The CDR3 has 14 amino acids. Looked up from germline, CDR1 is SQVTM and CDR2 is ANQGSEA. CDR3 sequence: CSVIPYFSYNEQFF. The CDR3 DNA follows: TGCAGCGTGATTCCGTATTTCTCCTACAATGAGCAGTTCTTC.

V gene TRBV30 combines with J gene TRBJ2-6; D gene ambiguous. Per germline, CDR1 GTSNPN and CDR2 SVGIG (reference sequence). The CDR3 covers 14 residues. V lost 4 bases and J lost 0, with 7 bases in between. The CDR3 DNA reads TGTGCCTGGACGGGCACCTCTGGGGCCAACGTCCTGACTTTC. It translates to CAWTGTSGANVLTF.

The chain combines TRBV4-1 with TRBJ2-4; 8 nucleotides align to TRBD2. Trimming took 2 bases from V and 7 from J; bases not matched to a gene: 10. Germline-derived CDR1 and CDR2 are MGHRA and YSYEKL. The CDR3 sequence is 16 residues long. The CDR3 sequence: CASSQIPPPGGNIQYF. The CDR3 DNA follows: TGCGCCAGCAGCCAAATCCCACCTCCGGGAGGGAACATTCAGTACTTC.

CDR3: CSVDLAGGPGSYNEQFF. Written as DNA, the CDR3 is TGCAGTGTCGACCTAGCGGGAGGGCCGGGCTCCTACAATGAGCAGTTCTTC. The chain couples TRBV20-1 to TRBJ2-1, with TRBD2 matching 12 bases. CDR3 size: 17 residues. The germline V gene has CDR1 DFQATT and CDR2 SNEGSKA (reference sequence). The V and J ends lost 7 bases and 0 bases, in that order; junction bases with no gene match: 10.

This sequence joins TRBV29-1 and TRBJ1-1; D is undetermined. CDR1 and CDR2 from the germline V gene are SQVTM and ANQGSEA. The V gene lost 0 bases and the J gene lost 1 base, with 12 bases spanning the gap. The CDR3 spans 15 residues. The CDR3 region has the DNA TGCAGCGTTGAAGATGGGTCCAGTTCGAACACTGAAGCTTTCTTT. It codes for CSVEDGSSSNTEAFF.

This chain links TRBV7-3 with TRBJ2-3; D is tentatively TRBD1 or TRBD2 (5 bases each). The CDR3 length is 15 residues. The V and J ends lost 5 bases and 0 bases respectively, with 12 bases between them. Germline lookup yields CDR1 SGHTA and CDR2 FQGTGA. CDR3 in amino acids: CASSIGAGSTDTQYF. In nucleotides, the CDR3 is TGTGCCAGCAGCATCGGGGCAGGGAGCACAGATACGCAGTATTTT.

There are a few counts of this clonotype. At one boundary the junction diverges from the germline segment, which might be a read error. This chain links TRBV20-1 with TRBJ2-7, with TRBD1 matching 8 bases. The CDR3 is 17 amino acids. Germline V gene lookup returns CDR1 DFQATT and CDR2 SNEGSKA (reference sequence). The CDR3 reads CCARDIGPTGEIYEQYF. The CDR3 DNA is TGCTGTGCTAGAGATATCGGTCCGACAGGGGAAATCTACGAGCAGTACTTC.

J is TRBJ2-2 and V is TRBV6-1, with no clear D. The CDR3 spans 12 residues. CDR1 is MNHNS, CDR2 SASEGT, per germline. Trimming stripped 3 bases from V and 6 bases from J, with 5 bases between. The CDR3 here is CASSDNPGELFF. The CDR3 nucleotides read TGTGCCAGCAGTGATAACCCCGGGGAGCTGTTTTTT.

In its sample, this clonotype was seen many times. The chain combines TRBV18 with TRBJ1-2; maybe TRBD1 (5 bases). Germline V gene sequence: CDR1 KGHSH, CDR2 LQKENI. V was shortened by 3 bases and J by 2 bases, with 7 bases between the two germline ends. The CDR3 covers 13 residues. CDR3 region: CASSPRDNYGYTF. The CDR3 coding sequence is TGTGCCAGCTCACCTCGGGACAACTATGGCTACACCTTC.

In this sample, this clonotype turned up a few times. V usage is TRBV7-9 and J usage is TRBJ1-1, with D unresolved. Germline CDR1 SEHNR, CDR2 FQNEAQ (reference sequence). The CDR3 has 14 amino acids. V gave up 3 bases and J gave up 1 base, with 9 bases separating them. The CDR3 sequence: CASSFRVPNTEAFF. The DNA for the CDR3 is TGTGCCAGCAGCTTCCGGGTCCCGAACACTGAAGCTTTCTTT.

This clonotype showed up many times. This rearrangement joins TRBV9 to TRBJ2-1; weak D call: TRBD2 (5 bases). The CDR3 has 12 residues. V gave up 5 bases and J gave up 9 bases, with 12 bases separating them. Looked up from germline, CDR1 is SGDLS and CDR2 is YYNGEE. The CDR3 region is CASSLQAGEQFF. In nucleotides, the CDR3 is TGTGCCAGCAGTCTTCAGGCGGGTGAGCAGTTCTTC.

This clonotype has a handful of counts. The rearrangement joins TRBV29-1 to TRBJ2-7, with 9 bases lining up with TRBD2. CDR1 and CDR2 (germline): SQVTM, ANQGSEA. The CDR3 totals 14 residues. The V segment lost 7 bases and the J segment 4 bases; nucleotides outside the gene matches: 11. The CDR3 reads CSARLSGRIYEQYF. The CDR3 DNA reads TGCAGCGCCCGTCTAAGCGGGAGGATTTACGAGCAGTACTTC.

The V and J genes are TRBV5-8 and TRBJ2-3; D is undetermined. V shed 1 base and J shed 5 bases, with 8 bases lying between them. The CDR3 extends over 13 amino acids. Per the germline V gene, CDR1 is SGHTS and CDR2 is YDEGEE. The CDR3, as DNA: TGTGCCAGCAGCTTGCGTCAGAAAGATACGCAGTATTTT. This encodes CASSLRQKDTQYF.